The source of this T cell receptor (beta chain) is a study of shared clonotypes between healthy human individuals. This CDR3 contains 13 residues. Germline V gene lookup returns CDR1 LNHDA and CDR2 SQIVND (reference sequence). The V gene lost 5 bases and the J gene lost 4 bases, with 11 bases spanning the gap. About this clone: Its antigen is as yet unknown.

Study-wide results and limits: Between several donors, naive CD4 clonotypes were shared at a level of around 4.8%. Donor scarcity curtailed the genetic and exposure-history diversity represented herein. Against clonotypes common to all four donors, non-shared ones had lower generation probabilities. Exclusively blood specimens were collected; tissue repertoires likely differ.

Here immunoSEQ multiplex PCR was the method, and the copy in TCRdb shows in-frame clones only, minus some. The repertoire holds some 2,000,000 clones, with approximately 94% as singletons. Specimen: naive CD4+ T cells sorted from blood. Subset in this sample: CD45RA+ positively selected. The chain joins TRBV19 to TRBJ1-2; D may be TRBD1 (6 bases). This TCR was recovered from a man younger than 30 in good health. CDR3 sequence (DNA): TGTGCCAGTAGTGGGGGGCAGGGCTATGGCTACACCTTC. Its protein product is CASSGGQGYGYTF.